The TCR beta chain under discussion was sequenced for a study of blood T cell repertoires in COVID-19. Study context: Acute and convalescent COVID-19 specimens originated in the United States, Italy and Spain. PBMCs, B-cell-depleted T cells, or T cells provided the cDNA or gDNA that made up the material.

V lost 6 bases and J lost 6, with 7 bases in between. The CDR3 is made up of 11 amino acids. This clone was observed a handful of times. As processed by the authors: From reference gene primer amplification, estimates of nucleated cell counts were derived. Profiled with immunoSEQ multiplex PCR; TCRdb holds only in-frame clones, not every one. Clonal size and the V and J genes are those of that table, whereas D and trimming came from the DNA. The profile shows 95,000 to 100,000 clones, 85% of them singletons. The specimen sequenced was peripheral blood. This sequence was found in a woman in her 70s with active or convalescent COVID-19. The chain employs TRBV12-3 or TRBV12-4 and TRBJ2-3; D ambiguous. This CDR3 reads CASSPRDTQYF. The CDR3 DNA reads TGTGCCAGCAGCCCGAGGGATACGCAGTATTTT.